This T cell receptor (beta chain) was documented in a study of shared clonotypes between healthy human individuals. The CDR3 spans 14 residues. Per germline, CDR1 SGHRS and CDR2 YFSETQ. Trimming left V 2 bases short and J 4 bases short, with 11 bases between. Assay used: immunoSEQ multiplex PCR; TCRdb lists only in-frame clones, some missing. Of about 2.3 million clones listed, approximately 93% are singletons. The chain combines TRBV5-1 with TRBJ2-3; D is possibly TRBD1 (6 bases). Sequencing used naive CD4+ T cells from PBMCs. Documented subset: CD45RA+ positively selected. The sequence was obtained from a man between 18 and 29 years old in good health. Some clones in this sample may be carry-over from other donors' samples. The CDR3 DNA sequence: TGCGCCAGCAGCTTCTGGGGGCTCGCAGATACGCAGTATTTT. Encoded protein: CASSFWGLADTQYF.